This TCR beta chain was captured by sequencing in a study of blood T cell repertoires in COVID-19. For the study at large: Specimens from acute and convalescent COVID-19 originated in the United States, Italy and Spain.

Those enrolled in Seattle joined during active infection and were followed longitudinally afterward. Under the authors' procedure: Amplification of reference gene primers provided the estimated nucleated cell counts. Sequencing was performed with immunoSEQ multiplex PCR; in TCRdb, only in-frame clones are kept and a portion is missing. V and J calls and clone size are those listed in that table; D and trimming were worked out from the DNA. The table includes over 90,000 clones, around 90% detected once. The germline V gene encodes CDR1 MNHEY and CDR2 SVGEGT. V lost 0 bases and J 4 bases, leaving 19 bases between the germline ends. This CDR3 has 18 residues.

This clonotype originated in a woman in her fifties or sixties with COVID-19, enrolled during active disease. This chain links TRBV6-2 or TRBV6-3 with TRBJ1-5; possible D gene TRBD1, 6 bases. Sequences were obtained from peripheral blood. CDR3: CASSYSIWGRLGNQPQHF. The CDR3 DNA reads as TGTGCCAGCAGTTACTCGATCTGGGGGCGCCTTGGTAATCAGCCCCAGCATTTT.